What follows are 8 T cell receptor beta chains derived from one specimen sequenced in a study of beta chain features in type 1 diabetes. The study reverse transcribed the entire isolated RNA, so it sequenced expressed TCRB transcripts. The method was immunoSEQ multiplex PCR; TCRdb's version includes in-frame clones alone and lacks a portion of them. This sample has hundreds of thousands of clones; around 12% occur once, and the top ten carry approximately 0.015%. What was sequenced was naive CD4+ T cells from blood. These receptors all stem from a young man in good health.

The V and J genes are TRBV5-1 and TRBJ2-3; D is perhaps TRBD2 (7 bases). The CDR3 has 14 amino acids. V lost 4 bases to trimming and J lost 5 bases, with 14 bases between them. CDR1 SGHRS and CDR2 YFSETQ come from the germline V gene. The CDR3 protein is CASSLRGAIDTQYF. In nucleotides, the CDR3 is TGCGCCAGCAGCCTACGGGGGGCCATAGATACGCAGTATTTT.

This clone was counted between two and nine times. V usage is TRBV7-6 and J usage is TRBJ2-3; D gene uncertain. This CDR3 region has 14 residues. Trimming took off 2 bases at V and 4 bases at J, with 10 bases between the two ends. CDR1 and CDR2 from the germline V gene are SGHVS and FNYEAQ. CDR3 nucleotide sequence: TGTGCCAGCAGCTTAAGTAGCCGGGCAGATACGCAGTATTTT. Its protein product is CASSLSSRADTQYF.

The chain has TRBV4-3 and TRBJ1-1; the match to TRBD1 covers 7 bases. The trim removed 1 base at V and 1 base at J, leaving 6 bases unmatched. Germline V gives CDR1 LGHNA, CDR2 YSLEER. The CDR3 has 16 amino acids. The CDR3 DNA reads TGCGCCAGCAGCCAAGCCGACAGGGTGGGGAACACTGAAGCTTTCTTT. Amino acid sequence: CASSQADRVGNTEAFF.

The chain recombines TRBV6-5 with TRBJ1-1; D is perhaps TRBD1 (6 bases). The V gene lost 2 bases and the J gene lost 2 bases, with 9 bases spanning the gap. Germline CDR1 reads MNHEY; CDR2 reads SVGAGI. CDR3 size: 14 residues. The CDR3 DNA reads TGTGCCAGCAGTTACATTGGGACAAACACTGAAGCTTTCTTT. Its protein is CASSYIGTNTEAFF.

The rearrangement uses TRBV14 and TRBJ1-2; perhaps TRBD1 as D (5 bases). This CDR3 is 14 amino acids long. V was trimmed by 5 bases and J by 4 bases, leaving 14 bases between them. The germline CDR1 and CDR2 sequences are SGHDN and FVKESK. CDR3: CASSYARQSYGYTF. The CDR3 nucleotides are TGTGCCAGCAGCTATGCTAGACAGTCCTATGGCTACACCTTC.

This clone showed up just a few times. J is TRBJ1-5 and V is TRBV4-2; 7 nucleotides align to TRBD1. J gave up 4 bases and V 0 bases, and 3 bases lay outside the gene matches. The CDR3 contains 15 residues. Germline V gives CDR1 LGHNA, CDR2 YNFKEQ. CDR3 nucleotide sequence: TGTGCCAGCAGCCAAGAGGGACAGCTAAATCAGCCCCAGCATTTT. Translated, it gives CASSQEGQLNQPQHF.

This clone was detected only a few times. The chain uses TRBV18 and TRBJ2-7; 8 bases agree with TRBD2. The ends lost 0 bases at V and 5 bases at J; junction bases unmatched: 6. Germline CDR1 reads KGHSH; CDR2 reads LQKENI. The CDR3 loop spans 15 amino acids. CDR3 region: CASSPPSTSANEQYF. In DNA, the CDR3 is TGTGCCAGCTCACCACCCTCGACTAGCGCCAACGAGCAGTACTTC.

This clone has only a few counts. The chain joins TRBV7-9 to TRBJ2-7; no clear D. V shed 3 bases and J shed 0 bases, with 9 bases lying between them. Germline V gene sequence: CDR1 SEHNR, CDR2 FQNEAQ (reference sequence). CDR3 size: 14 residues. Here the CDR3 reads CASSFLQNSYEQYF. In DNA, the CDR3 is TGTGCCAGCAGCTTCTTACAGAACTCCTACGAGCAGTACTTC.